This T cell receptor (beta chain) derives from a study of cytomegalovirus exposure and HLA in healthy donors. Study conclusions and caveats: An analysis was carried out at a later point. It showed that HLA-associated TCR beta chains were more clonally expanded than equally common non-associated chains. Another analysis was done later, and it associated 15,000 to 20,000 TCR beta sequences with HLA alleles at 0.05 false discovery rate. By a later analysis, the bulk of CMV-associated TCR beta chains appeared HLA-restricted.

The CDR3 loop spans 13 amino acids. V lost 4 bases and J 0 bases, leaving 6 bases between the germline ends. CDR1 is WSHSY and CDR2 is SAAADI in the germline V gene. Turning to this clone: The antigen remains undetermined.

PCR primers comprised 60 Vbeta and 13 Jbeta primers. The protocol was immunoSEQ multiplex PCR, while the TCRdb copy is restricted to in-frame clones and leaves out a portion. The sample has approximately 190,000 clones, roughly four fifths seen once. This TCR was recovered from a woman aged 50 to 65 in good health and CMV-seropositive. Source material: PBMCs. The chain links TRBV10-2 to TRBJ1-2; D call uncertain. The CDR3 here is CASSGTANYGYTF. CDR3 nucleotides: TGCGCCAGCAGTGGAACGGCTAACTATGGCTACACCTTC.